This is a list of T cell receptor beta chains from one sample in a study of blood T cell repertoires in COVID-19. Some clones are missing from TCRdb's copy, which holds only in-frame ones; the method was immunoSEQ multiplex PCR. Altogether 100,000 to 150,000 clones are present, roughly 90% being singletons, with the ten largest covering more than 2%. Sequenced: peripheral blood. These receptors were collected from a man in his 70s with active COVID-19. Each CDR3 is given with its conserved first and last residue. A D gene is named only where the DNA matches it firmly. A clone size is listed for some rows: how often the clone was seen (once, few, many), or a class if it is expanded.

NA	TRBV27	NA	TRBJ1-1	CASSGIRGVLGTEAFF	TGTGCCAGCAGTGGTATAAGGGGCGTCTTGGGAACTGAAGCTTTCTTT
NA	TRBV18	NA	TRBJ2-7	CASSPPADRPYEQYF	TGTGCCAGCTCACCCCCAGCGGACCGTCCCTACGAGCAGTACTTC
NA	TRBV27	NA	TRBJ2-7	CASGPIHSEQYF	TGTGCCAGCGGGCCCATCCACTCCGAGCAGTACTTC
once	TRBV3-1/TRBV3-2	TRBD1	TRBJ1-6	CASSQGPGGFTLLHF	TGTGCCAGCAGCCAAGGGCCAGGGGGCTTTACACTCCTCCACTTT
NA	TRBV9	TRBD2	TRBJ2-7	CASSPRGLVGLYEQYF	TGTGCCAGCAGCCCTCGGGGACTAGTCGGCCTCTACGAGCAGTACTTC
NA	TRBV19	TRBD1	TRBJ2-6	CASGDRASGANVLTF	TGTGCCAGTGGTGACAGGGCCTCTGGGGCCAACGTCCTGACTTTC
NA	TRBV4-1	NA	TRBJ2-3	CASSQDLDTQYF	TGCGCCAGCAGCCAAGATCTCGATACGCAGTATTTT
NA	TRBV5-1	NA	TRBJ1-2	CASSLRGSGMNYGYTF	TGCGCCAGCAGCTTGAGGGGCTCAGGGATGAACTATGGCTACACCTTC
NA	TRBV28	TRBD2	TRBJ2-1	CASSLYGTSGSRGQGNEQFF	TGTGCCAGCAGTTTATACGGGACTAGCGGGAGTAGAGGGCAGGGGAATGAGCAGTTCTTC
NA	TRBV3-1/TRBV3-2	TRBD2	TRBJ2-1	CASSQEGGVSYNEQFF	TGTGCCAGCAGCCAAGAGGGGGGGGTCTCCTACAATGAGCAGTTCTTC
NA	TRBV5-6	NA	TRBJ2-5	CASSLEQAGTQYF	TGTGCCAGCAGCTTGGAGCAGGCGGGGACCCAGTACTTC
NA	TRBV12-3/TRBV12-4	NA	TRBJ2-1	CASRLVNEQFF	TGTGCCAGCAGGCTAGTCAATGAGCAGTTCTTC
NA	TRBV7-2	NA	TRBJ2-7	CASSFTGTHEQYF	TGTGCCAGCAGCTTCACAGGTACCCACGAGCAGTACTTC
NA	TRBV5-4	NA	TRBJ2-3	CASTTGSTTSTDTQYF	TGTGCCAGCACCACAGGTTCTACAACTAGCACAGATACGCAGTATTTT
NA	TRBV7-2	TRBD2	TRBJ2-2	CASSIPGLAGVTGELFF	TGTGCCAGCAGCATCCCGGGACTAGCGGGAGTAACCGGGGAGCTGTTTTTT
NA	TRBV2	TRBD1	TRBJ2-7	CASTPPGTGSEYEQYF	TGTGCCAGCACTCCACCCGGGACAGGGTCGGAGTACGAGCAGTACTTC
NA	TRBV7-9	NA	TRBJ2-7	CASSLRAVPYEQYF	TGTGCCAGCAGCTTACGAGCGGTCCCCTACGAGCAGTACTTC
NA	TRBV18	TRBD1	TRBJ1-4	CASSPRDRGRTNEKLFF	TGTGCCAGCTCACCACGGGACAGGGGGAGGACTAATGAAAAACTGTTTTTT
NA	TRBV27	NA	TRBJ1-1	CASSFGQTMNTEAFF	TGTGCCAGCAGTTTTGGGCAGACCATGAACACTGAAGCTTTCTTT
NA	TRBV6-1	NA	TRBJ1-1	CASSETGTMGTEAFF	TGTGCCAGCAGCGAGACCGGGACAATGGGGACTGAAGCTTTCTTT
NA	TRBV18	NA	TRBJ1-4	CASSRTASNEKLFF	TGTGCCAGCTCCCGGACTGCCTCGAATGAAAAACTGTTTTTT
NA	TRBV11-3	NA	TRBJ2-3	CASSPKGADTQYF	TGTGCCAGCAGCCCCAAGGGGGCAGATACGCAGTATTTT
NA	TRBV7-7	NA	TRBJ2-7	CASSPEWQSYEQYF	TGTGCTAGCAGCCCCGAATGGCAGTCCTACGAGCAGTACTTC
NA	TRBV20-1	TRBD2	TRBJ2-7	CSASTVGTSGSEF	TGCAGTGCTAGTACTGTAGGGACTAGCGGGAGTGAGTTC
NA	TRBV19	TRBD1	TRBJ2-7	CASSGETGSYEQYF	TGTGCCAGTAGTGGGGAGACAGGGTCCTACGAGCAGTACTTC
once	TRBV28	NA	TRBJ1-5	CASRPGGSRQPQHF	TGTGCCAGCAGGCCTGGGGGCTCACGGCAGCCCCAGCATTTT
NA	TRBV19	NA	TRBJ2-7	CASANGGSYEQYF	TGTGCCAGCGCCAACGGGGGAAGCTACGAGCAGTACTTC
NA	TRBV18	TRBD1	TRBJ1-5	CASSPKTGDNQPQHF	TGTGCCAGCTCACCAAAGACAGGGGACAATCAGCCCCAGCATTTT
NA	TRBV28	NA	TRBJ1-2	CASSPGQTNYGYTF	TGTGCCAGCAGTCCCGGACAGACTAACTATGGCTACACCTTC
NA	TRBV19	TRBD1	TRBJ2-2	CASTGTGTNTGELFF	TGTGCCAGTACCGGGACAGGGACGAACACCGGGGAGCTGTTTTTT
NA	TRBV9	TRBD1	TRBJ2-1	CASSAGQGDYNEQFF	TGTGCCAGCAGCGCGGGACAGGGGGATTACAATGAGCAGTTCTTC
NA	TRBV5-1	NA	TRBJ2-6	CASSPPGANVLTF	TGCGCCAGCAGCCCTCCTGGGGCCAACGTCCTGACTTTC
NA	TRBV18	TRBD1	TRBJ1-5	CASSPTGVSNQPQHF	TGTGCCAGCTCACCGACAGGGGTTAGCAATCAGCCCCAGCATTTT
NA	TRBV29-1	NA	TRBJ1-2	CSVGRSPRRDTF	TGCAGCGTTGGGAGGAGCCCGAGGCGCGATACCTTC
NA	TRBV2	NA	TRBJ2-3	CASRTGGTDTQYF	TGTGCCAGCAGGACTGGTGGCACAGATACGCAGTATTTT
NA	TRBV19	TRBD1	TRBJ2-6	CASSRDRAGANVLTF	TGTGCCAGTAGTAGAGACAGGGCTGGGGCCAACGTCCTGACTTTC
NA	TRBV5-1	NA	TRBJ2-1	CASSPSGPPYNEQFF	TGCGCCAGCAGTCCCTCAGGGCCCCCCTACAATGAGCAGTTCTTC
NA	TRBV6-4	NA	TRBJ2-1	CASPGVYNEQFF	TGTGCCAGCCCGGGAGTCTACAATGAGCAGTTCTTC
NA	TRBV11-3	NA	TRBJ2-1	CASSLSEGREQFF	TGTGCCAGCAGCTTAAGTGAGGGCAGGGAGCAGTTCTTC
NA	TRBV6-5	NA	TRBJ2-5	CASSYKGVVQTQYF	TGTGCCAGCAGTTACAAGGGGGTTGTGCAAACCCAGTACTTC
NA	TRBV18	TRBD1	TRBJ2-7	CASSPGTGAYEQYF	TGTGCCAGCTCACCCGGGACAGGAGCCTACGAGCAGTACTTC
few	TRBV9	NA	TRBJ2-1	CASSDPAYYRGGSLVNEQFF	TGTGCCAGCAGCGATCCTGCATATTATCGAGGGGGAAGTTTGGTGAATGAGCAGTTCTTC
NA	TRBV5-4	TRBD2	TRBJ2-2	CASSLGTSITGELFF	TGTGCCAGCAGCTTGGGGACTAGTATCACCGGGGAGCTGTTTTTT
NA	TRBV6-6	TRBD2	TRBJ2-7	CASSYGDSGLYEQYF	TGTGCCAGCAGTTACGGGGATAGCGGGCTCTACGAGCAGTACTTC
NA	TRBV5-8	TRBD2	TRBJ2-1	CASSLGGASGNLEQFF	TGTGCCAGCAGCTTGGGGGGGGCTAGCGGGAATTTGGAGCAGTTCTTC
NA	TRBV2	TRBD2	TRBJ2-1	CASTGGRAWNEQFF	TGTGCCAGCACGGGCGGGAGGGCCTGGAATGAGCAGTTCTTC
NA	TRBV28	TRBD2	TRBJ2-3	CASQYPSSGQDTQYF	TGTGCCAGCCAATACCCGTCTAGCGGGCAAGATACGCAGTATTTT
NA	TRBV27	NA	TRBJ2-5	CASSLSYYSPQYF	TGTGCCAGCAGTTTATCATATTACTCGCCCCAGTACTTC
NA	TRBV7-3	NA	TRBJ2-1	CASSSGGDNEQFF	TGTGCCAGCAGCTCCGGCGGGGACAATGAGCAGTTCTTC
NA	TRBV5-1	NA	TRBJ1-3	CASSSDSSGNTIYF	TGCGCCAGCAGCTCAGACAGCTCTGGAAACACCATATATTTT
NA	TRBV6-5	NA	TRBJ2-2	CASSYDWKAGELFF	TGTGCCAGCAGTTACGACTGGAAGGCCGGGGAGCTGTTTTTT
NA	TRBV10-3	NA	TRBJ1-1	CAISVGGGDTEAFF	TGTGCCATCAGTGTGGGGGGAGGGGACACTGAAGCTTTCTTT
few	TRBV30	TRBD2	TRBJ2-1	CAWRRRSGTSYNEQFF	TGTGCCTGGAGGAGACGCTCCGGGACTAGCTACAATGAGCAGTTCTTC